This TCR beta chain was retrieved from a study of human T cells and chemical hapten exposure. At the level of the study: Patch tests applied 0.01% DPC to the upper back and were scored after 6 days. The patients were mostly female; they had alopecia areata, totalis or universalis.

Unique molecular identifiers were affixed to discrete cDNA molecules within the library. TCRdb independently ran MiXCR on the RACE reads; one entry per CDR3 protein. The table records approximately 400,000 distinct CDR3 sequences, 4% to 5.5% of them present only once. Time point defined: patch test 1, 2 weeks after DPC sensitization. Treatment reported: therapeutic diphenylcyclopropenone sensitization with weekly scalp DPC. The CDR3 spans 15 residues. Looked up from germline, CDR1 is DFQATT and CDR2 is SNEGSKA (reference sequence). The germline V and J ends were trimmed by 1 base and 8 bases, with 17 bases remaining between them. The sample holds a few counts of this clonotype.

The source is a woman aged 50 to 60 with alopecia areata. Some clones in this sample may be carry-over from other donors' samples. The material was whole blood, obtained in connection with sensitization to the hapten diphenylcyclopropenone (DPC). J is TRBJ1-4 and V is TRBV20-1, with D uncertain. Here the CDR3 DNA reads TGCAGTGCTAGAGTAGGCAGCTTCTCGGAGGAAAAACTGTTTTTT. Its translation is CSARVGSFSEEKLFF.